A selection of T cell receptor beta chains follows, all from one sample in a study of vaccination and CD4 T cells after COVID-19. No cognate antigen is known for these TCRs. TCRdb passed the PCR reads through MiXCR, listing each CDR3 protein once. The repertoire holds several thousand distinct CDR3 sequences, about 70% seen once, with around 21% in the top ten. Source: cultured CD4+ T cells from blood, taken after SARS-CoV-2 vaccination. These TCRs come from a human donor with COVID-19. Each CDR3 is given with its conserved first and last residue. A D gene is named only where the DNA matches it firmly. Clone size is stated in some rows and not others, as once, few, many or a class when expanded.

TRBV7-6	.	TRBJ1-1	few	TGTGCCAGCAGCTTAGTCGGGGGAGTCGGCACTGAAGCTTTCTTT	CASSLVGGVGTEAFF
TRBV30	TRBD1	TRBJ1-1	.	TGTGCCTGGAGGGTAACAGGGGGCACTGAAGCTTTCTTT	CAWRVTGGTEAFF
TRBV6-1	.	TRBJ1-2	once	TGTGCCAGCAGTCCGGGACAACGTAACTATGGCTACACCTTC	CASSPGQRNYGYTF
TRBV6-2/TRBV6-3	.	TRBJ1-2	.	TGTGCCAGCAGCCCCGACAGAGCTAACTATGGCTACACCTTC	CASSPDRANYGYTF
TRBV27	TRBD2	TRBJ2-5	.	TGTGCCAGCAGTTTTACTTTAGCGGGCGAGACCCAGTACTTC	CASSFTLAGETQYF
TRBV20-1	TRBD1	TRBJ2-7	.	TGCAGTATCAGGGGGACCTCCTACGAGCAGTACTTC	CSIRGTSYEQYF
TRBV7-9	TRBD2	TRBJ2-5	.	TGTGCCAGCAGCTTAAGGACTAGCGCGAGGGGTATAGAGACCCAGTACTTC	CASSLRTSARGIETQYF
TRBV5-1	.	TRBJ2-7	.	TGCGCCAGCAGCTTGATCGAGAGCGAGCAGTACTTC	CASSLIESEQYF
TRBV20-1	TRBD2	TRBJ2-5	few	TGCAGTGCTGGCTCGGGGACTAGCGGGGGGCGAGAGACCCAGTACTTC	CSAGSGTSGGRETQYF
TRBV24-1	.	TRBJ2-5	.	TGTGCCACCAGTGACACGCAGAGCGACGGCTTACAAGAGACCCAGTACTTC	CATSDTQSDGLQETQYF
TRBV20-1	.	TRBJ2-7	.	TGCAGTGCTAGACCGGGGGTCGTCGAGCAGTACTTC	CSARPGVVEQYF
TRBV24-1	TRBD1	TRBJ1-5	large	TGTGCCACCAGTGATCCCCGTGAGACCAGGGGGCTTTTTCAGCCCCAGCATTTT	CATSDPRETRGLFQPQHF
TRBV19	TRBD1	TRBJ1-5	.	TGTGCCAGTAGTCCAACCGGGACAGGGCATGGCAATCAGCCCCAGCATTTT	CASSPTGTGHGNQPQHF
TRBV25-1	.	TRBJ1-2	.	TGTGCCAGCAGTGACTCGGGGGCTAACTATGGCTACACCTTC	CASSDSGANYGYTF
TRBV5-4	TRBD2	TRBJ2-3	.	TGTGCCAGCAGCCCGGGACTAGGATCCGATACGCAGTATTTT	CASSPGLGSDTQYF
TRBV7-2	.	TRBJ1-6	medium-sized	TGTGCCAGCAAACTACAGGGTTCCTATAATTCACCCCTCCACTTT	CASKLQGSYNSPLHF
TRBV5-1	.	TRBJ2-5	.	TGCGCCAGCAGCTTGAAGGGCCGAGAGACCCAGTACTTC	CASSLKGRETQYF
TRBV7-3	TRBD1	TRBJ2-3	.	TGTGCCAGCAGCCCGCGACAGGGTATAGATACGCAGTATTTT	CASSPRQGIDTQYF
TRBV5-4	.	TRBJ1-5	.	TGTGCCAGCAGCTTGGACAATCAGCCCCAGCATTTT	CASSLDNQPQHF
TRBV7-9	.	TRBJ2-5	.	TGTGCCAGCAGCTTAGCAGGGCTCGGGACCCAGTACTTC	CASSLAGLGTQYF
TRBV20-1	TRBD1	TRBJ1-1	once	TGCAGTGCCGAGCCCTGGGACAGCCCAAGTATGAACACTGAAGCTTTCTTT	CSAEPWDSPSMNTEAFF
TRBV6-1	.	TRBJ1-5	.	TGTGCCAGCAGTACCCAGGGACGCAATCAGCCCCAGCATTTT	CASSTQGRNQPQHF
TRBV20-1	.	TRBJ2-1	.	TGCAGTGCTCAGGGGGGAGTTTCCTACAATGAGCAGTTCTTC	CSAQGGVSYNEQFF
TRBV11-2	.	TRBJ1-6	.	TGTGCCAGCAGCTCGACCGGGACACCCTATAATTCACCCCTCCACTTT	CASSSTGTPYNSPLHF
TRBV10-3	.	TRBJ2-5	.	TGTGCCATCGGCACAGACCAAGAGACCCAGTACTTC	CAIGTDQETQYF
TRBV20-1	.	TRBJ2-3	.	TGCAGTGCTAGAGTTTACGTCAGCACAGATACGCAGTATTTT	CSARVYVSTDTQYF
TRBV15	.	TRBJ2-1	.	TGTGCCACCAGCTTGGGACGGGCGGGTGAGCAGTTCTTC	CATSLGRAGEQFF
TRBV18	.	TRBJ1-6	few	TGTGCCAGCTCGCCGGAGAGGAAGGGCTCACCCCTCCACTTT	CASSPERKGSPLHF
TRBV24-1	.	TRBJ1-1	.	TGTGCCACCAGTGATTTACCCCCTTCAGTGTGGAACACTGAAGCTTTCTTT	CATSDLPPSVWNTEAFF
TRBV11-2	TRBD2	TRBJ2-7	.	TGTGCCAGCAGCTTAGTGGCGGTAGCGGGGGAGCCGGGCGAGCAGTACTTC	CASSLVAVAGEPGEQYF
TRBV27	TRBD1	TRBJ1-2	.	TGTGCCAGCAGTTTCTCCGGGACAGAGTATGGCTACACCTTC	CASSFSGTEYGYTF
TRBV10-1	.	TRBJ2-1	.	TGCGCCAGCAGTGAGTCGGAAGTCTTCGGGGGAAGCTACAATGAGCAGTTCTTC	CASSESEVFGGSYNEQFF
TRBV20-1	.	TRBJ1-5	.	TGCAGTGCTCCGGGGGACCTCGGGGGGGGCAATCAGCCCCAGCATTTT	CSAPGDLGGGNQPQHF
TRBV20-1	TRBD1	TRBJ2-7	.	TGCAGTGCTAGCGTGGGACAGGGTTACGAGCAGTACTTC	CSASVGQGYEQYF
TRBV20-1	.	TRBJ1-5	.	TGCAGCGCTCCACTCCGGGAGAGCAATCAGCCCCAGCATTTT	CSAPLRESNQPQHF
TRBV6-5	TRBD2	TRBJ2-7	.	TGTGCCAGCAGTTACCCCCATAATAGCGGGGAGCAGTACTTC	CASSYPHNSGEQYF
TRBV28	TRBD1	TRBJ1-6	.	TGTGCCAGCAGTTTGGGACAGGGGGGGAGTTCACCCCTCCACTTT	CASSLGQGGSSPLHF
TRBV6-2/TRBV6-3	.	TRBJ1-5	.	TGTGCCAGCCAGGCAGGCTATAGCAATCAGCCCCAGCATTTT	CASQAGYSNQPQHF
TRBV20-1	.	TRBJ1-5	few	TGCAGTGCTTGGGGGCGAAATAGCAATCAGCCCCAGCATTTT	CSAWGRNSNQPQHF
TRBV11-3	.	TRBJ2-2	.	TGTGCCAGCAGCTCTTCAGGGGGACTCACCGGGGAGCTGTTTTTT	CASSSSGGLTGELFF
TRBV19	TRBD1	TRBJ1-5	large	TGTGCCACAGTGGAACAGGGGGCGCCGAATCAGCCCCAGCATTTT	CATVEQGAPNQPQHF
TRBV10-3	.	TRBJ1-5	.	TGTGCCATCAGTGAGTTGGCGGATCAGCCCCAGCATTTT	CAISELADQPQHF
TRBV10-3	.	TRBJ2-7	.	TGTGCCATCAGTGAGATGGGATACGAGCAGTACTTC	CAISEMGYEQYF
TRBV28	.	TRBJ1-5	few	TGTGCCAGCAGTCGACTGACAAGTGGGTATCGCAATCAGCCCCAGCATTTT	CASSRLTSGYRNQPQHF
TRBV7-8	TRBD1	TRBJ1-6	.	TGTGCCAGCAGCTTACGGGGACAGGGCTTCTCACCCCTCCACTTT	CASSLRGQGFSPLHF
TRBV11-2	.	TRBJ1-1	medium-sized	TGTGCCAGCAGCTTAATCTCGTCTTCCGTGAACACTGAAGCTTTCTTT	CASSLISSSVNTEAFF
TRBV5-4	TRBD2	TRBJ2-3	.	TGTGCCAGCAGCATAGCGGGGGGGCCAGATACGCAGTATTTT	CASSIAGGPDTQYF
TRBV6-1	.	TRBJ1-6	.	TGTGCCAGCAGTGAACTGGGGTATAATTCACCCCTCCACTTT	CASSELGYNSPLHF
TRBV20-1	.	TRBJ2-5	.	TGCAGTGCTAGAAGGGACAACTATCCGGCCCAGTACTTC	CSARRDNYPAQYF
TRBV7-8	TRBD1	TRBJ1-6	few	TGTGCCAGCACCCCTGGGACAGGTGATAAACTCCACTTT	CASTPGTGDKLHF
TRBV30	.	TRBJ1-5	.	TGTGCCTGTTCTACGGACGGGGATCAGCCCCAGCATTTT	CACSTDGDQPQHF
TRBV7-6	.	TRBJ2-7	.	TGTGCCAGCAGCTCGTGGCGCTCCTACGAGCAGTACTTC	CASSSWRSYEQYF
TRBV6-1	TRBD1	TRBJ1-5	.	TGTGCCAGCAGCTGGACAGGGGGCAATCAGCCCCAGCATTTT	CASSWTGGNQPQHF
TRBV7-2	TRBD2	TRBJ2-1	.	TGTGCCAGCAGCTTAGTTTCTAGCGGGTCTAAGAGCTCCTACAATGAGCAGTTCTTC	CASSLVSSGSKSSYNEQFF
TRBV7-2	TRBD1	TRBJ2-5	.	TGTGCCAGCAGCTTGGGGACAGGCAACCAAGAGACCCAGTACTTC	CASSLGTGNQETQYF
TRBV6-1	.	TRBJ2-7	.	TGTGCCAGCACCGCGGGCCTCTCCTACGAGCAGTACTTC	CASTAGLSYEQYF
TRBV20-1	.	TRBJ2-7	few	TGCAGTGCCCTTTTGGGCCGCGTCTACGAGCAGTACTTC	CSALLGRVYEQYF
TRBV18	.	TRBJ1-1	medium-sized	TGTGCCAGCTCACCCCTCTTCGGGGGGACTGAAGCTTTCTTT	CASSPLFGGTEAFF
TRBV6-5	.	TRBJ1-6	.	TGTGCCAGCAGTTACGAGGCCAGGTCCTCCTATAATTCACCCCTCCACTTT	CASSYEARSSYNSPLHF